The sequence of this T cell receptor beta chain was determined in a study of blood T cells in healthy people across ages. Regarding the study as a whole: In the absence of known donor CMV status, changes in expanded clonotypes were possibly confounded.

Notes on this clonotype: The antigen remains unidentified. One end of the junction is discordant with germline, which a read error may explain.

This CDR3 contains 14 residues. Germline-derived CDR1 and CDR2 are SEHNR and FQNEAQ (reference sequence). Combining a sample-barcoded 5' primer with a J-beta primer mix, a second PCR ran for roughly 7 to 12 cycles. TCRdb reprocessed the 5' RACE reads with MiXCR, giving one entry per CDR3 protein. The sample lists about 290,000 distinct CDR3 sequences, 25% to 30% occurring once. The V gene is TRBV7-9, the J gene TRBJ2-5; D is possibly TRBD2 (7 bases). Sequenced sample: blood. The receptor comes from a woman aged 65 to 85 in good health. CDR3 DNA sequence: TGTGCCGGCAGCCTCGCGGGGGCTCAAGAGACCCAGTACTTC. Translation: CAGSLAGAQETQYF.